The 3 T cell receptor beta chains reported below all come from one sample, sequenced in a study of cytotoxic CD8 clonotypes in ibrutinib-treated CLL. Sequencing was performed with immunoSEQ multiplex PCR; in TCRdb, only in-frame clones are kept and a portion is missing. Of tens of thousands of clones in the sample, approximately 82% were seen once. Sequencing was performed on PBMCs, taken after 24 months of ibrutinib treatment. The receptors stem from a human donor with chronic lymphocytic leukemia.

The chain carries TRBV6-6 and TRBJ2-1, with D perhaps TRBD1 (6 bases). Germline loops: CDR1 MNHNY, CDR2 SVGAGI (reference sequence). The V and J ends lost 6 bases and 10 bases respectively, with 22 bases between them. CDR3 length: 15 amino acids. CDR3 nucleotide sequence: TGTGCCAGCAGCACCTCCCGGGACATGGGCGGGGAGCAGTTCTTC. Protein: CASSTSRDMGGEQFF.

The V call is TRBV10-3, the J call TRBJ1-1; D may be TRBD1 (6 bases). This CDR3 has 12 residues. Germline V CDR1 and CDR2: ENHRY, SYGVKD. The V end was cut by 8 bases, the J end by 1 base, with 8 bases between. The CDR3, as DNA: TGTGCCATCCGGGACACGAACACTGAAGCTTTCTTT. This encodes CAIRDTNTEAFF.

The rearrangement uses TRBV7-9 and TRBJ1-1; D is unclear. This CDR3 is built from 14 residues. Trimming removed 4 bases at V and 3 bases at J, with 12 bases between. Germline V gene data show CDR1 as SEHNR and CDR2 as FQNEAQ (reference sequence). For the CDR3, the DNA is TGTGCCAGCAGCTCGCCGGGAAGGGACACTGAAGCTTTCTTT. It is translated as CASSSPGRDTEAFF.